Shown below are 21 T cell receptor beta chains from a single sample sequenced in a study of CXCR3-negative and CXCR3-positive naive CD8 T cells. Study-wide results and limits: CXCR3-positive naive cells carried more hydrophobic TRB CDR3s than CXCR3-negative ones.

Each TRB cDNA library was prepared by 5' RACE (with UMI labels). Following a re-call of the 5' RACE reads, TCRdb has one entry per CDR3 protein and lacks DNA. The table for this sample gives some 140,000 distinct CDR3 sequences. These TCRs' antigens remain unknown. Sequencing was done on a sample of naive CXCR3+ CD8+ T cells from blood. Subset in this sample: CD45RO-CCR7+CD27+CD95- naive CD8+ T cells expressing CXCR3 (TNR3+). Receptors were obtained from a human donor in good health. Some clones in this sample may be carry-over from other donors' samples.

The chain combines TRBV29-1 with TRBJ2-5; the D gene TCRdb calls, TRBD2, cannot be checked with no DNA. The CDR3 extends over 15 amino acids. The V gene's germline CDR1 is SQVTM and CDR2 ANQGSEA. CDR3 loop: CSVEDWGGVGETQYF.

CDR3: CASGFQGSRSPLHF. This sequence joins TRBV27 and TRBJ1-6; TCRdb picks TRBD1, but there is no DNA to check that call. The CDR3 covers 14 residues. Germline V CDR1 and CDR2: MNHEY, SMNVEV (reference sequence).

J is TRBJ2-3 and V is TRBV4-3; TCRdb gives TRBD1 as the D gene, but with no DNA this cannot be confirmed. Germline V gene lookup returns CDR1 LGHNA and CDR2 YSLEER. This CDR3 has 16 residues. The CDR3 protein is CASSQDQTGGTDTQYF.

This chain's CDR3 is CASSFPASYEQYF. The chain is built from TRBV5-8 and TRBJ2-7. The germline V gene has CDR1 SGHTS and CDR2 YDEGEE. This CDR3 contains 13 residues.

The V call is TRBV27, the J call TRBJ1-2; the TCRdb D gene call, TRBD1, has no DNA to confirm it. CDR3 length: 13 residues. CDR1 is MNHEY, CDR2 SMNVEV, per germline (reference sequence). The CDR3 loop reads CASSAGQLYGYTF.

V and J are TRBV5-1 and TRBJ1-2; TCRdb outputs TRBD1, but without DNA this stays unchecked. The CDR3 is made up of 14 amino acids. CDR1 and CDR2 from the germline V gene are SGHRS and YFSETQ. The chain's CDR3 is CASRPGITDYGYTF.

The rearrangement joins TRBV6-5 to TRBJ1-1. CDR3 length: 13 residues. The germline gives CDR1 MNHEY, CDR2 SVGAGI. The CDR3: CASSYSRYTEAFF.

The CDR3 sequence is CASSPVGYTQYF. The J gene is TRBJ2-3, the V gene TRBV28. The CDR3 spans 12 residues. Germline values: CDR1 MDHEN, CDR2 SYDVKM.

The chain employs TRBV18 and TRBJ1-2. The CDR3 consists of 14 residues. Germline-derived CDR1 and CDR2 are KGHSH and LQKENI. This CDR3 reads CASSPGPPNYGYTF.

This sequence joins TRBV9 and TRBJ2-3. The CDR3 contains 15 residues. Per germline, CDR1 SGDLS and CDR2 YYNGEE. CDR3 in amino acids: CASSVGTTSTDTQYF.

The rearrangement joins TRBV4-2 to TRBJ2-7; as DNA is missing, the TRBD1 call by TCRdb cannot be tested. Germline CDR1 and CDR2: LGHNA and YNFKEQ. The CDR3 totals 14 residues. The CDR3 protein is CASSLGQGTYEQYF.

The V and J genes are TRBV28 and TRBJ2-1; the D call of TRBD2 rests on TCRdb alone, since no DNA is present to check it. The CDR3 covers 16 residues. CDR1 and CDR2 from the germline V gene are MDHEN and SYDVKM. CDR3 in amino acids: CASSFLSSGTYNEQFF.

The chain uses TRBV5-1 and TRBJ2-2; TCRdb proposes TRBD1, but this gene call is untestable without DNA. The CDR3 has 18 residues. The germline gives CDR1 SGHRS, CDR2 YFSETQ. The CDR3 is CASSLIPGGTGGSGELFF.

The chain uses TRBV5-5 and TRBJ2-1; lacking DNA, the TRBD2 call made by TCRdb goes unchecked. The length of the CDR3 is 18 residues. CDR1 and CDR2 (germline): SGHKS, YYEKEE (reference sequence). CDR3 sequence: CASSFRLAGGPSINEQFF.

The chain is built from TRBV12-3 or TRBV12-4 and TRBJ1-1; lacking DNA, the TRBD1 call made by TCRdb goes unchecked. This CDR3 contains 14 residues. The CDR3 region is CASSWDNPNTEAFF.

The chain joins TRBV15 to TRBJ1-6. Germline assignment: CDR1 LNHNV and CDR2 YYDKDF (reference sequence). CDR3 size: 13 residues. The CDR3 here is CATRPVYNSPLHF.

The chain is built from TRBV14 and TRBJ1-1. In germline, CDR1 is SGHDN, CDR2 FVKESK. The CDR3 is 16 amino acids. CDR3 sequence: CASSQGWKWRNTEAFF. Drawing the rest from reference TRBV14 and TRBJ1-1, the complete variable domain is EAGVTQFPSHSVIEKGQTVTLRCDPISGHDNLYWYRRVMGKEIKFLLHFVKESKQDESGMPNNRFLAERTGGTYSTLKVQPAELEDSGVYFCASSQGWKWRNTEAFFGQGTRLTVV.

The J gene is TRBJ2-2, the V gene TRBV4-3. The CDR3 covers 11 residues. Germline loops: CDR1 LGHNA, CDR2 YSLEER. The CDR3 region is CASSHAGELFF.

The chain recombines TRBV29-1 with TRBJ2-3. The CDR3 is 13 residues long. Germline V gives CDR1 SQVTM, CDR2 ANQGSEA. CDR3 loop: CSVESDYTDTQYF.

This chain's CDR3 is CASSLVYRNTEAFF. The genes are TRBV7-9 and TRBJ1-1. The CDR3 has 14 amino acids. Per germline, CDR1 SEHNR and CDR2 FQNEAQ (reference sequence).

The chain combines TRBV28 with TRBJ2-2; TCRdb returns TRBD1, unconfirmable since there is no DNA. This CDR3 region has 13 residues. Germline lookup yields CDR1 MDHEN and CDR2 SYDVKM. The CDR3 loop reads CAVRGIFVGELFF.